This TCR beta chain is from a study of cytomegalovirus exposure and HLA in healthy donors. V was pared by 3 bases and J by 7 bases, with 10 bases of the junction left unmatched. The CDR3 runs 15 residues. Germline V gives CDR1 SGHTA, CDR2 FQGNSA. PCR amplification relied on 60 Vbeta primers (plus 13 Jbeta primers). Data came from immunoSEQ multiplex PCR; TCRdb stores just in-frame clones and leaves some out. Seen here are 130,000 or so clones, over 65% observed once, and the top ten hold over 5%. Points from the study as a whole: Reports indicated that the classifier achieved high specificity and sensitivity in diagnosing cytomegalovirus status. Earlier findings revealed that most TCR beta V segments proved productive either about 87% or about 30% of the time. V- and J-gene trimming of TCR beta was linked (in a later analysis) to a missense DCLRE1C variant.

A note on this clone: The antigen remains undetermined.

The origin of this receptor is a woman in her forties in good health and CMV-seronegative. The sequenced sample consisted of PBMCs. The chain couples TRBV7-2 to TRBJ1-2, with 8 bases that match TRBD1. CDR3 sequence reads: CASSFILTGGSGYTF. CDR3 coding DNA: TGTGCCAGCAGCTTCATATTAACAGGGGGTAGTGGCTACACCTTC.